This TCR beta chain was recorded in a study of control samples from healthy donors and cancer patients. The CDR3 has 18 residues. From germline, CDR1 is MDHEN and CDR2 SYDVKM. Losses at the gene ends were 6 bases for V and 2 bases for J; bases not matched to a gene: 17. Here immunoSEQ multiplex PCR was the method, and the copy in TCRdb shows in-frame clones only, minus some. Of about 130,000 clones in the sample, just under 95% are singletons; the top ten hold 3.6%. The sample taken for sequencing was blood. The sequence came from a young man in good health. The chain employs TRBV28 and TRBJ2-7, with 9 bases identical to TRBD2. The CDR3: CASRKPEGVGTSPYEQYF. For the CDR3, the DNA is TGTGCCAGCAGGAAACCTGAGGGGGTCGGGACTAGCCCCTACGAGCAGTACTTC.